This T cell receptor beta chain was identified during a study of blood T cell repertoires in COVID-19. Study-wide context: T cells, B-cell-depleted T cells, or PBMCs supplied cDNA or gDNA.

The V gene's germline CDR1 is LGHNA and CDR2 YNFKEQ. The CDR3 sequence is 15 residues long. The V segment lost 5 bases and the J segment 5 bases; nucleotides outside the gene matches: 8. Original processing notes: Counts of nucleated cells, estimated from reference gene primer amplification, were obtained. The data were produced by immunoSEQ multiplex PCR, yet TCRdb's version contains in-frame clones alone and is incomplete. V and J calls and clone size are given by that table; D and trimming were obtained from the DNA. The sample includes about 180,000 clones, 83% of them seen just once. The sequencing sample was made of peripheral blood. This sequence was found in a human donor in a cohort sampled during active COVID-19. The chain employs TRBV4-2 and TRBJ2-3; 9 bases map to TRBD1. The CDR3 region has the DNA TGTGCCAGCAGCGAACAGGGGGCTGGGATAGATACGCAGTATTTT. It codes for CASSEQGAGIDTQYF.